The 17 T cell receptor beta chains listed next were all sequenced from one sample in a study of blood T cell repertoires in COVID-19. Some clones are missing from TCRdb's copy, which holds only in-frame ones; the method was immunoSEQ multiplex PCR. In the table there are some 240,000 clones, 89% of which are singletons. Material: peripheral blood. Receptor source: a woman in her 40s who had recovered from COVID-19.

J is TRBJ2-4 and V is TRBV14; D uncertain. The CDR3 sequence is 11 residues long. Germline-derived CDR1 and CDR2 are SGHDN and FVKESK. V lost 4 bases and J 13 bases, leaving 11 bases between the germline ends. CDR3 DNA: TGTGCCAGCAGCCTCGATGGCCCCCAGTACTTC. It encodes CASSLDGPQYF.

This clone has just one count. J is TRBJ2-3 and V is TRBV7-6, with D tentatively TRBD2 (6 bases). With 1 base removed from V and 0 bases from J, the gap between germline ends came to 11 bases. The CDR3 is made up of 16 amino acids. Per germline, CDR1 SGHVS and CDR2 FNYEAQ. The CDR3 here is CASSLGSGTSTDTQYF. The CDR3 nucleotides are TGTGCCAGCAGCTTAGGTAGCGGTACTAGCACAGATACGCAGTATTTT.

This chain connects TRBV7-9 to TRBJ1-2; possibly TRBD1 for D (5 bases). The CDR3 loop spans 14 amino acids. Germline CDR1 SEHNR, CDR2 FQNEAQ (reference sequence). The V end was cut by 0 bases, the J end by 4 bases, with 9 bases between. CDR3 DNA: TGTGCCAGCAGCTTAGCCGGGCAGGGCTATGGCTACACCTTC. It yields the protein CASSLAGQGYGYTF. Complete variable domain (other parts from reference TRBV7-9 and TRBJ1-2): DTGVSQNPRHKITKRGQNVTFRCDPISEHNRLYWYRQTLGQGPEFLTYFQNEAQLEKSRLLSDRFSAERPKGSFSTLEIQRTEQGDSAMYLCASSLAGQGYGYTFGSGTRLTVV.

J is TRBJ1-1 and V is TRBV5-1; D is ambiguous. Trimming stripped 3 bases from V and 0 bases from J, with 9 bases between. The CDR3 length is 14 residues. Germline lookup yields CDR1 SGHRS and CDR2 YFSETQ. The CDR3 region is CASSSGDMNTEAFF. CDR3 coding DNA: TGCGCCAGCAGCTCTGGCGACATGAACACTGAAGCTTTCTTT.

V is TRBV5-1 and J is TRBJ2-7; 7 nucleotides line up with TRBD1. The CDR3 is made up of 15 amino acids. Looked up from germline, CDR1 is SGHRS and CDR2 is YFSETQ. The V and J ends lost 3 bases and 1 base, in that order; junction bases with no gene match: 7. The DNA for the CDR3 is TGCGCCAGCAGCTCGTCCGGGGACAGATCCTACGAGCAGTACTTC. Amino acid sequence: CASSSSGDRSYEQYF.

For the CDR3, the DNA is TGTGCCAGCAAGTCCCGACAGGGGGCCTACGAGCAGTACTTC. This codes for CASKSRQGAYEQYF. The chain links TRBV2 to TRBJ2-7, with 9 bases that match TRBD1. The V and J ends lost 7 bases and 2 bases, in that order; junction bases with no gene match: 6. This CDR3 region has 14 residues. Germline loops: CDR1 SNHLY, CDR2 FYNNEI.

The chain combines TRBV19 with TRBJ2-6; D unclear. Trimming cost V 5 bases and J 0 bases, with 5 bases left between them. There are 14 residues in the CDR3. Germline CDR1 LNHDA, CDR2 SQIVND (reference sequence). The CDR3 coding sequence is TGTGCCAGTAGTTTCAACTCTGGGGCCAACGTCCTGACTTTC. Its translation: CASSFNSGANVLTF.

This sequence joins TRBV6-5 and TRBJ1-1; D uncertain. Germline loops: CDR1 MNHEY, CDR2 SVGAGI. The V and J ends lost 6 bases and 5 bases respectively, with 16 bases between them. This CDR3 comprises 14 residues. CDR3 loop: CASSLTRVRTEAFF. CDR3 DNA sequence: TGTGCCAGCAGCCTGACGCGGGTCCGGACTGAAGCTTTCTTT.

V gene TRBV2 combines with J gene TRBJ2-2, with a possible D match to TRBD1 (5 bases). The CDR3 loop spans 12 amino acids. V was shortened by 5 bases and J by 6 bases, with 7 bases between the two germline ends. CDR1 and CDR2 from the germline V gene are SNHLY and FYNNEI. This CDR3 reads CASSTGPGELFF. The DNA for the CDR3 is TGTGCCAGCAGTACAGGACCCGGGGAGCTGTTTTTT.

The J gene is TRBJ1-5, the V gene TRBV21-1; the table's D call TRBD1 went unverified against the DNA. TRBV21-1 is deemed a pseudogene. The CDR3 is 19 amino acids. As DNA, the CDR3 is TGTGCCAGCAGCACTAGGGACAGTCCTGGGGGGTATAGCAATCAGCCCCAGCATTTT. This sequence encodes CASSTRDSPGGYSNQPQHF.

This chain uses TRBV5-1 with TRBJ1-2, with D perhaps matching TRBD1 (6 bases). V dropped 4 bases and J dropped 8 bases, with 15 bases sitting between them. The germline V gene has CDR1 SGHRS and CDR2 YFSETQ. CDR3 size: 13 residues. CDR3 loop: CASSAEGGLGYTF. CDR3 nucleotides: TGCGCCAGCAGCGCCGAGGGGGGGCTGGGCTACACCTTC.

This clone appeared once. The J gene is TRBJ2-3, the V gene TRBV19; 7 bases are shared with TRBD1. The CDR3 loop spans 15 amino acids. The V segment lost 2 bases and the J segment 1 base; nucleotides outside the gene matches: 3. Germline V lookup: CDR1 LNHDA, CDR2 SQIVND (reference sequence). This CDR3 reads CASSIRGLGTDTQYF. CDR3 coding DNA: TGTGCCAGTAGTATAAGGGGGCTTGGCACAGATACGCAGTATTTT.

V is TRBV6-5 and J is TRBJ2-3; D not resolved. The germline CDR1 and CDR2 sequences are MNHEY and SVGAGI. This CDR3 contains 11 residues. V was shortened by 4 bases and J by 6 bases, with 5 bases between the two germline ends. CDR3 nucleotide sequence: TGTGCCAGCAGTTCTTTGGATACGCAGTATTTT. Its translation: CASSSLDTQYF.

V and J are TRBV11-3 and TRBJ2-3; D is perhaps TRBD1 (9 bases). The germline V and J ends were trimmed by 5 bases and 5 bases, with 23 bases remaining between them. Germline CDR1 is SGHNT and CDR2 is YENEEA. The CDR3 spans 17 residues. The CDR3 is CASSDRGGQGLGDTQYF. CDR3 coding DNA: TGTGCCAGCAGCGACCGGGGGGGACAGGGTCTTGGAGATACGCAGTATTTT.

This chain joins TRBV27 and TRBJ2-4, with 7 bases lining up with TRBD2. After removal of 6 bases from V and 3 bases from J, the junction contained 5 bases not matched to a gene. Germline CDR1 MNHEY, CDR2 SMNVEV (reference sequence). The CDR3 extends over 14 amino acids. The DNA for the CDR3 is TGTGCCAGCAGACAAAGCGGGGACAAAAACATTCAGTACTTC. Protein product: CASRQSGDKNIQYF.

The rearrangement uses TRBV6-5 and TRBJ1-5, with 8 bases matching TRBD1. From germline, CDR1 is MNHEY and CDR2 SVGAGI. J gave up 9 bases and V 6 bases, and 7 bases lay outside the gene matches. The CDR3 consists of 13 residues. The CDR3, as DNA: TGTGCCAGCAGAGAGACAGGGGTAGGGCCCCAGCATTTT. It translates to CASRETGVGPQHF.

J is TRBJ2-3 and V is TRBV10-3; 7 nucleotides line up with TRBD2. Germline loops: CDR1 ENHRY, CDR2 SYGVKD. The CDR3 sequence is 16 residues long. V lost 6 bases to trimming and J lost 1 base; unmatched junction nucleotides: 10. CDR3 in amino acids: CAISPPKAGRTDTQYF. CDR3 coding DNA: TGTGCCATCAGCCCTCCTAAAGCGGGGCGCACAGATACGCAGTATTTT.